One and the same sample provided the 14 T cell receptor beta chains below, sequenced in a study of shared clonotypes between healthy human individuals. TCRdb's copy holds only in-frame clones and misses some; the assay was immunoSEQ multiplex PCR. The sample contains about 690,000 clones, 90% of which appear only once. Source material: memory CD8+ T cells from PBMCs. Specified subset: CD45RO+ cells pooled with CCR7-negative TemRA cells. Source of these receptors: a man aged 18 to 29 in good health. Some clones in this sample may be carry-over from other donors' samples.

Here the CDR3 DNA reads TGTGCCAGCAGCTTGTTGAGTAACTATGGCTACACCTTC. It translates to CASSLLSNYGYTF. V usage is TRBV5-4 and J usage is TRBJ1-2; D is unresolved. This CDR3 comprises 13 residues. Germline lookup yields CDR1 SGHNT and CDR2 YYREEE (reference sequence). V was cut by 1 base and J by 1 base, with 5 bases left in between.

The chain joins TRBV2 to TRBJ1-5; D is undetermined. There are 18 residues in the CDR3. V lost 2 bases and J lost 2, with 19 bases in between. Per germline, CDR1 SNHLY and CDR2 FYNNEI. CDR3 amino acids: CASSESWQSGGGNQPQHF. In DNA form, the CDR3 reads TGTGCCAGCAGTGAAAGTTGGCAGTCTGGCGGTGGCAATCAGCCCCAGCATTTT.

V usage is TRBV25-1 and J usage is TRBJ2-3; tentative D call: TRBD1 (6 bases). From germline, CDR1 is MGHDK and CDR2 SYGVNS. The CDR3 is made up of 16 amino acids. Trimming cost V 5 bases and J 5 bases, with 20 bases left between them. CDR3: CASSPPGVRAVDTQYF. The DNA for the CDR3 is TGTGCCAGCAGTCCCCCAGGGGTCAGAGCGGTAGATACGCAGTATTTT.

This chain connects TRBV10-3 to TRBJ1-2; 9 bases align to TRBD1. The germline gives CDR1 ENHRY, CDR2 SYGVKD. Trimming took 6 bases from V and 2 from J; bases not matched to a gene: 13. This CDR3 has 17 amino acids. This chain's CDR3 is CAIRDTPLGQGNYGYTF. CDR3 sequence (DNA): TGTGCCATCAGGGATACGCCCTTGGGACAGGGAAACTATGGCTACACCTTC.

V gene TRBV11-2 combines with J gene TRBJ2-1; D call uncertain. The CDR3 contains 12 residues. Germline CDR1 is SGHAT and CDR2 is FQNNGV. Trimming left V 2 bases short and J 10 bases short, with 9 bases between. The CDR3: CASSLNQREQFF. In DNA, the CDR3 is TGTGCCAGCAGCTTAAATCAAAGGGAGCAGTTCTTC.

This sequence joins TRBV30 and TRBJ2-7; D call uncertain. The CDR3 is 12 residues long. Per germline, CDR1 GTSNPN and CDR2 SVGIG (reference sequence). The V gene lost 2 bases and the J gene lost 6 bases, with 11 bases spanning the gap. CDR3 loop: CAWSLTRSEQYF. CDR3 sequence (DNA): TGTGCCTGGAGTCTGACGAGATCCGAGCAGTACTTC.

This clone has just a few counts. The V and J genes are TRBV30 and TRBJ1-1, with 7 bases matching TRBD1. The ends lost 8 bases at V and 7 bases at J; junction bases unmatched: 10. Germline CDR1 is GTSNPN and CDR2 is SVGIG (reference sequence). CDR3 size: 12 residues. CDR3 nucleotides: TGTGCCGGCAGACAGGGACCGTTTGAAGCTTTCTTT. It encodes CAGRQGPFEAFF.

For this clone: Other DNA sequences in this sample translate to the same CDR3. V is TRBV5-5 and J is TRBJ1-1; D unclear. Germline V CDR1 and CDR2: SGHKS, YYEKEE (reference sequence). V lost 1 base and J 2 bases, leaving 9 bases between the germline ends. The CDR3 has 14 residues. In DNA, the CDR3 is TGTGCCAGCAGCTTGCGAACAGCTAACACTGAAGCTTTCTTT. Residues: CASSLRTANTEAFF.

The gene calls are TRBV29-1 and TRBJ2-3, with D perhaps assigned TRBD1 or TRBD2 (5 bases each). CDR3 length: 10 amino acids. CDR1 and CDR2 (germline): SQVTM, ANQGSEA. The V gene lost 4 bases and the J gene lost 15 bases, with 14 bases spanning the gap. The CDR3 DNA sequence: TGCAGCGTTGTCTGGGACGCCCTCTATTTT. Translating gives CSVVWDALYF.

The chain employs TRBV5-1 and TRBJ2-2; 7 bases line up with TRBD1. The CDR3 loop spans 17 amino acids. The germline gives CDR1 SGHRS, CDR2 YFSETQ. The V and J ends lost 8 bases and 5 bases, in that order; junction bases with no gene match: 18. In DNA form, the CDR3 reads TGCGCCAGTACCCAAACAGGGGCTACCTCATATACCGGGGAGCTGTTTTTT. Its protein product is CASTQTGATSYTGELFF.

The chain carries TRBV6-1 and TRBJ1-1; a possible D gene is TRBD1 (6 bases). Germline values: CDR1 MNHNS, CDR2 SASEGT. CDR3 length equals 15 residues. Trimming left V 6 bases short and J 1 base short, with 15 bases between. The CDR3 nucleotides read TGTGCCAGCAGACCTTGGGGGCAGCGGAACACTGAAGCTTTCTTT. The encoded protein is CASRPWGQRNTEAFF.

The V call is TRBV27, the J call TRBJ2-3; no reliable D call. This CDR3 is 13 amino acids long. The V gene lost 5 bases and the J gene lost 2 bases, with 8 bases spanning the gap. The germline V gene has CDR1 MNHEY and CDR2 SMNVEV (reference sequence). The CDR3: CASSLTVTDTQYF. CDR3 nucleotides: TGTGCCAGCAGTCTGACGGTCACAGATACGCAGTATTTT.

The chain combines TRBV19 with TRBJ2-5, with 7 bases matching TRBD2. V trimming: 9 bases; J trimming: 4 bases; junction bases outside the gene matches: 17. CDR3 size: 16 residues. In germline, CDR1 is LNHDA, CDR2 SQIVND (reference sequence). CDR3 DNA sequence: TGTGCCAGCGGCCGGGACTACTCGGCCAAATTAGAGACCCAGTACTTC. Protein sequence: CASGRDYSAKLETQYF.

This CDR3 reads CASGPWRSYNEQFF. The CDR3 DNA is TGTGCCAGCGGGCCATGGCGCTCCTACAATGAGCAGTTCTTC. The chain combines TRBV6-5 with TRBJ2-1; D unresolved. The CDR3 has 14 residues. Per the germline V gene, CDR1 is MNHEY and CDR2 is SVGAGI. V dropped 8 bases and J dropped 0 bases, with 11 bases sitting between them.